This entry describes one T cell receptor (beta chain). RNA transcripts provided the source from which TCR beta CDR3 regions were amplified. TCR CDR3 underwent first-round RT-PCR with the HTBI primer set. TCRdb processed the multiplex PCR reads anew with MiXCR; each CDR3 protein has one entry. The sample has 620,000 or so distinct CDR3 sequences, around 15% seen once. The CDR3 has 12 amino acids. Trimming left V 5 bases short and J 6 bases short, with 10 bases between. The germline V gene encodes CDR1 ENHRY and CDR2 SYGVKD. This sample is part of a study of T cells in Graves' hyperthyroidism and ophthalmopathy. Background on the study: It was at initial diagnosis, before any treatment, that peripheral blood was collected.

Duration under 3 months, a NOSPECS grade of at least 4, and a Clinical Activity Score of at least 3 characterized the ophthalmopathy patients. Patients showing uncontrolled infection, other autoimmune disease, pregnancy or lactation were ineligible. Each diagnosis drew on symptoms, thyroxine, TRAb, thyroid ultrasound and orbital computed tomography findings. The receptor was derived from a woman in her forties or fifties with Graves' ophthalmopathy. The chain joins TRBV10-3 to TRBJ2-5, with D possibly being TRBD1 (6 bases). The material sequenced was blood. The CDR3 is CAISTGSKTQYF. CDR3 in DNA: TGTGCCATCAGTACAGGGAGTAAGACCCAGTACTTC.